This TCR beta chain is drawn from a study of shared clonotypes between healthy human individuals. Study-wide results and limits: Rarefaction showed that sequencing of sorted subsets was incomplete (despite large depth). With a handful of donors compared, 4.5% to 6.5% of naive CD4 clonotypes were shared.

A word on this clone: Its target is unknown.

In the naive CD8 group, cells lacked CD45RO and were positively selected for CCR7, so terminally differentiated effector memory CD45RA+ cells were left out. The repertoire was sequenced with immunoSEQ multiplex PCR; TCRdb's copy has only in-frame clones and lacks some. The profile shows fewer than 1 million clones, 90% to 98% of them singletons. Germline V gene data show CDR1 as WNHNN and CDR2 as SYGVQD (reference sequence). The CDR3 runs to 14 residues. V trimming: 4 bases; J trimming: 5 bases; junction bases outside the gene matches: 6. Input material: naive CD8+ T cells sorted from blood. The rearrangement links TRBV10-1 to TRBJ2-7; TRBD1 agrees at 9 bases. This receptor was identified in a man aged 25 to 40 in good health. CDR3: CASSGRDRVHEQYF. CDR3 DNA: TGCGCCAGCAGTGGCCGGGACAGGGTGCACGAGCAGTACTTC.